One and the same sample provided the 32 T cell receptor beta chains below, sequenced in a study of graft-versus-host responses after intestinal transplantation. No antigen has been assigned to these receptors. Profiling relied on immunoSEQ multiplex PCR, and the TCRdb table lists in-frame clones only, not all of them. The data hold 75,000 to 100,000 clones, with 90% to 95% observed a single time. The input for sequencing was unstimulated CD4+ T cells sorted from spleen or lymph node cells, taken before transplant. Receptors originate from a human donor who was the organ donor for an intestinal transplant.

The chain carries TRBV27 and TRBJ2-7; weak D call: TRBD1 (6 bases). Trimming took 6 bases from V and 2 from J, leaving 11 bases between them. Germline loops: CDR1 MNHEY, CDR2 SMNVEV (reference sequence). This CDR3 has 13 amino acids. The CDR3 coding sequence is TGTGCCAGCAGCCTGGACAGCACCTACGAGCAGTACTTC. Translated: CASSLDSTYEQYF.

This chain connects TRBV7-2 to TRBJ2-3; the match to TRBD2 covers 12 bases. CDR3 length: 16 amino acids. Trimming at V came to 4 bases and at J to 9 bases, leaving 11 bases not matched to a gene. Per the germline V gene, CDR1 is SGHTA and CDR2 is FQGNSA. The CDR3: CASSSQLAGGQRTQYF. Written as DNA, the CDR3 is TGTGCCAGCAGCTCACAGCTAGCGGGGGGGCAAAGGACGCAGTATTTT.

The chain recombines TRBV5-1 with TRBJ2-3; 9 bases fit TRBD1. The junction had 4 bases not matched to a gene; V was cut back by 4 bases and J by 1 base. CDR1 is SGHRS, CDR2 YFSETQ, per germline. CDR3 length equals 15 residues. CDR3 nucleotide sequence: TGCGCCAGCAGCCGTAGACAGGGGGGCACAGATACGCAGTATTTT. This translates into CASSRRQGGTDTQYF.

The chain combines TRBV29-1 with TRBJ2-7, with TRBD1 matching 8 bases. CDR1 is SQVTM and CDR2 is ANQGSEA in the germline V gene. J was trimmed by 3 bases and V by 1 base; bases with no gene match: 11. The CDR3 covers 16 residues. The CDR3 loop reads CSVEVAPGTGYYEQYF. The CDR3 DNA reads TGCAGCGTTGAAGTCGCCCCCGGGACAGGCTACTACGAGCAGTACTTC.

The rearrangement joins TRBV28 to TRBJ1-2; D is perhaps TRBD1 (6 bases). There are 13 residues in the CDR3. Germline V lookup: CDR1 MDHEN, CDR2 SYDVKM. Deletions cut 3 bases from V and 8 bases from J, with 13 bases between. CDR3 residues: CASSFLQGSGYTF. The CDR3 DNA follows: TGTGCCAGCAGTTTCCTGCAGGGGAGCGGCTACACCTTC.

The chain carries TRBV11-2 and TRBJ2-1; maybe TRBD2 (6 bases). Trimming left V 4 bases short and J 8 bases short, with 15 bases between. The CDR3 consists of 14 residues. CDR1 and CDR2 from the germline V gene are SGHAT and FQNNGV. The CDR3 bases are TGTGCCAGCAGCTCGGGGGTTGTACCCCATGAGCAGTTCTTC. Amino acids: CASSSGVVPHEQFF.

CDR3 DNA sequence: TGTGCCAGCAGCTTTAGCGGGGGCGTTGACGAGCAGTACTTC. Translating gives CASSFSGGVDEQYF. The rearrangement joins TRBV7-3 to TRBJ2-7, with 9 bases fitting TRBD2. This CDR3 region has 14 residues. In germline, CDR1 is SGHTA, CDR2 FQGTGA. The V and J ends lost 3 bases and 5 bases, in that order; junction bases with no gene match: 5. Full variable domain (missing parts from reference TRBV7-3 and TRBJ2-7): GAGVSQTPSNKVTEKGKYVELRCDPISGHTALYWYRQSLGQGPEFLIYFQGTGAADDSGLPNDRFFAVRPEGSVSTLKIQRTERGDSAVYLCASSFSGGVDEQYFGPGTRLTVT.

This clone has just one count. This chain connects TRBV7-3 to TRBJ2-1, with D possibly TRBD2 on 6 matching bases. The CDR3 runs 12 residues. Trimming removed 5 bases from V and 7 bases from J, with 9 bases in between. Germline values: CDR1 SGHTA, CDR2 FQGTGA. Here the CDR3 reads CASSRSGNEQFF. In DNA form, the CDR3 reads TGTGCCAGCAGCCGGAGCGGGAATGAGCAGTTCTTC.

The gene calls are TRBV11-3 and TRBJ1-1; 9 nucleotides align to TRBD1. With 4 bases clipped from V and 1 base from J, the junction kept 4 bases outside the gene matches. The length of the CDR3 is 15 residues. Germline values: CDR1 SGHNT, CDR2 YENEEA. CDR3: CASSSQGAANTEAFF. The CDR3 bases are TGTGCCAGCAGCTCACAGGGGGCGGCGAACACTGAAGCTTTCTTT.

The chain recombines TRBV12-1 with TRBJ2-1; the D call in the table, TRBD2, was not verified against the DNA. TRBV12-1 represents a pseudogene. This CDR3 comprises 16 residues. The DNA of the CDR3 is TGTGCCAGCAGCGCTAGGGGGGGCCGACCCTACAATGAGCAGTTCTTC. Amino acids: CASSARGGRPYNEQFF.

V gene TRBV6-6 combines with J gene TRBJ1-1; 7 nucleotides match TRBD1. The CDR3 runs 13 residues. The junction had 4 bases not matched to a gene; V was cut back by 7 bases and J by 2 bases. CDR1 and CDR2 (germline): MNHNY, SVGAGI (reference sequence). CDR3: CASNWDSNTEAFF. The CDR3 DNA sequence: TGTGCCAGCAATTGGGACAGTAACACTGAAGCTTTCTTT.

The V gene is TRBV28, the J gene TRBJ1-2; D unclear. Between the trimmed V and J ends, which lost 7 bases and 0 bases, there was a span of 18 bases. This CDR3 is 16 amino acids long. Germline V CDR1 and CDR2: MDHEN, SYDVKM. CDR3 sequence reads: CASTGPLGNANYGYTF. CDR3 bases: TGTGCCAGCACTGGCCCCCTGGGCAACGCTAACTATGGCTACACCTTC.

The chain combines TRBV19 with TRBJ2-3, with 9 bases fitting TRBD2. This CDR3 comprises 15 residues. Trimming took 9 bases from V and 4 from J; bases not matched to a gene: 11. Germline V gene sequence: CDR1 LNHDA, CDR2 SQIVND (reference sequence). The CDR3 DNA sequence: TGTGCCAGCCGGGAGCGGGGGGCGGAGGCAGATACGCAGTATTTT. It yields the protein CASRERGAEADTQYF.

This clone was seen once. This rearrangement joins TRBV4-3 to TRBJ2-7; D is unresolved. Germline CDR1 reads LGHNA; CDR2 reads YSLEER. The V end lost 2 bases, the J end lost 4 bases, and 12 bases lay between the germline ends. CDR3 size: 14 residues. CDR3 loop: CASSQIPEAYEQYF. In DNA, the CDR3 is TGCGCCAGCAGCCAAATCCCTGAAGCTTACGAGCAGTACTTC.

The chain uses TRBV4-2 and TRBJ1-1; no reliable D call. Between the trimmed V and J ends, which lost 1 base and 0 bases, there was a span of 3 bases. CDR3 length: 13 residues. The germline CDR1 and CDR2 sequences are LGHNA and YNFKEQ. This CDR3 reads CASSQVVNTEAFF. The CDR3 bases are TGTGCCAGCAGCCAAGTAGTGAACACTGAAGCTTTCTTT.

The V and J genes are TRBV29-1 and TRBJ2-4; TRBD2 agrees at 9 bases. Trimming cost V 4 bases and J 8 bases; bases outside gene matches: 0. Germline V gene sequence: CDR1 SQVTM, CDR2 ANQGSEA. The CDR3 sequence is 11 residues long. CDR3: CSVGGGDIQYF. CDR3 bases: TGCAGCGTTGGCGGGGGGGACATTCAGTACTTC.

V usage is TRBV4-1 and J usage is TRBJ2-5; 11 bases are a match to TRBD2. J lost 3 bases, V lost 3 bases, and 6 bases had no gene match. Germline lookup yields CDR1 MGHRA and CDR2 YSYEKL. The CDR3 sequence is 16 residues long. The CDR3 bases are TGCGCCAGCAGCCAGCCGCTAGCGGGGGGTAAAGAGACCCAGTACTTC. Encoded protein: CASSQPLAGGKETQYF.

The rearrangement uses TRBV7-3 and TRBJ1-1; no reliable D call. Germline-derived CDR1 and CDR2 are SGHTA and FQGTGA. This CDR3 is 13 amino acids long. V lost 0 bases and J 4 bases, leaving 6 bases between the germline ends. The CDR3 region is CASSLTAVTEAFF. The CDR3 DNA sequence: TGTGCCAGCAGCTTAACGGCGGTCACTGAAGCTTTCTTT.

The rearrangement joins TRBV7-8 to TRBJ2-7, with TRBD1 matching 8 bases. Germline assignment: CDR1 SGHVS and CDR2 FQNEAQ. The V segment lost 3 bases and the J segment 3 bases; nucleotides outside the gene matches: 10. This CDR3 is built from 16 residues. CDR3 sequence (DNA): TGTGCCAGCAGCTTTCCGGGACAGGCATGGGTCTACGAGCAGTACTTC. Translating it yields CASSFPGQAWVYEQYF.

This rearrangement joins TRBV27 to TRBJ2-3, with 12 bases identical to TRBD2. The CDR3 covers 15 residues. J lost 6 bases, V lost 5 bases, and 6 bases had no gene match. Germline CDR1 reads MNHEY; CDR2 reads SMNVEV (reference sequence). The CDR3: CASSRGLAGLDTQYF. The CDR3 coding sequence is TGTGCCAGCAGTCGAGGACTAGCGGGGTTGGATACGCAGTATTTT.

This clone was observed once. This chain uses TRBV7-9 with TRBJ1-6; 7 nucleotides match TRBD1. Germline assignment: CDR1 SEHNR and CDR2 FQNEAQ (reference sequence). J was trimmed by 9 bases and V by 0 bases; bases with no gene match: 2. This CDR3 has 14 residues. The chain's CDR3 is CASSLAYRGSPLHF. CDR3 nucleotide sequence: TGTGCCAGCAGCTTAGCGTACAGGGGTTCACCCCTCCACTTT.

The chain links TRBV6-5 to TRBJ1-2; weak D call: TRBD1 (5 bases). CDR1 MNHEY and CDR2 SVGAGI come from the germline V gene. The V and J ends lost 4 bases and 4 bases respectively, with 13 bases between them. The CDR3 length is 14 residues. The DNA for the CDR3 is TGTGCCAGCAGTTCGACAGTCTTAGCCTATGGCTACACCTTC. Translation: CASSSTVLAYGYTF.

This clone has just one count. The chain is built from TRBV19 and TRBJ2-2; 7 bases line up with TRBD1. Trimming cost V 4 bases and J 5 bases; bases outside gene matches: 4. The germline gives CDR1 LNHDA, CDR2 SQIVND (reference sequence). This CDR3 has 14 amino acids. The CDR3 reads CASSTRGRTGELFF. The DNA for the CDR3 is TGTGCCAGTAGTACAAGGGGGCGAACCGGGGAGCTGTTTTTT.

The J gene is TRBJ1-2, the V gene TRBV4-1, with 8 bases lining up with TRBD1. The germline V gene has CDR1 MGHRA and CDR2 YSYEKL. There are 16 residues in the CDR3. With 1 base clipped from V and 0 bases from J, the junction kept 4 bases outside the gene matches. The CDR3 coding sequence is TGCGCCAGCAGCCAAGCTGGGACAGGCGCTAACTATGGCTACACCTTC. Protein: CASSQAGTGANYGYTF.

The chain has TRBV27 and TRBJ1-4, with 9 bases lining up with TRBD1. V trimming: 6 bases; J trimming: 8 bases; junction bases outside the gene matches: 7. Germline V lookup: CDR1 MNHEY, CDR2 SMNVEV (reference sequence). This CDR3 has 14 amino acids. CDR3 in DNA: TGTGCCAGCAGAAAACAGGGGGCTTCCGAAAAACTGTTTTTT. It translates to CASRKQGASEKLFF.

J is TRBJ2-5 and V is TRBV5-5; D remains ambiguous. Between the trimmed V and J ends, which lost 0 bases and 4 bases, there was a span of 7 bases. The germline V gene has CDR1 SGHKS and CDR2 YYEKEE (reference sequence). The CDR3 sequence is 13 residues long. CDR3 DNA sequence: TGTGCCAGCAGCTTGGTGAGCGCAGAGACCCAGTACTTC. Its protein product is CASSLVSAETQYF. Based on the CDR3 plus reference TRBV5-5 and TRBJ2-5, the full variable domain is DAGVTQSPTHLIKTRGQQVTLRCSPISGHKSVSWYQQVLGQGPQFIFQYYEKEERGRGNFPDRFSARQFPNYSSELNVNALLLGDSALYLCASSLVSAETQYFGPGTRLLVL.

CDR3 region: CASSKGLGPTDTQYF. DNA of the CDR3: TGTGCCAGTAGTAAGGGACTAGGACCCACAGATACGCAGTATTTT. The J gene is TRBJ2-3, the V gene TRBV19; 8 nucleotides match TRBD2. The germline gives CDR1 LNHDA, CDR2 SQIVND (reference sequence). The CDR3 runs 15 residues. Germline trimming cut 4 bases from V and 2 bases from J; bases unmatched to any gene: 5.

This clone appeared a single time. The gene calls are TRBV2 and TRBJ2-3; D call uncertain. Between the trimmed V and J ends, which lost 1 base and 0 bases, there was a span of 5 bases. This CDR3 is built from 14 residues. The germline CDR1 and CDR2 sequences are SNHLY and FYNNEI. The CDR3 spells CASSEEPSTDTQYF. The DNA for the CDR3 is TGTGCCAGCAGTGAAGAGCCTAGCACAGATACGCAGTATTTT.

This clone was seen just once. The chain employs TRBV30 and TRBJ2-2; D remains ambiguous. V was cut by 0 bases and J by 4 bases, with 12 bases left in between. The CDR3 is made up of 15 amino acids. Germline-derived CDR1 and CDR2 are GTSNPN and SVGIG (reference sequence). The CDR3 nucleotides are TGTGCCTGGAGTGTACCCAGATTGGCCACCGGGGAGCTGTTTTTT. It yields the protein CAWSVPRLATGELFF.

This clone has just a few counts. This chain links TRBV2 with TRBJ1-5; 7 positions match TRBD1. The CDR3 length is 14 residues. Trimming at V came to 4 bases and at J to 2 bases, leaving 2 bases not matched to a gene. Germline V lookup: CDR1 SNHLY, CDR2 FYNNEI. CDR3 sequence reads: CASSVDRGNQPQHF. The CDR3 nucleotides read TGTGCCAGCAGTGTAGACAGGGGCAATCAGCCCCAGCATTTT.

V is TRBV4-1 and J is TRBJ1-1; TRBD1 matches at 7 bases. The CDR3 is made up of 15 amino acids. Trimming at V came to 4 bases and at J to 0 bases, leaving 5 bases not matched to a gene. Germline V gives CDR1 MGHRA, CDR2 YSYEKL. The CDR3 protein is CASSPDRAMNTEAFF. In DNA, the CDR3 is TGCGCCAGCAGCCCCGACAGGGCAATGAACACTGAAGCTTTCTTT.

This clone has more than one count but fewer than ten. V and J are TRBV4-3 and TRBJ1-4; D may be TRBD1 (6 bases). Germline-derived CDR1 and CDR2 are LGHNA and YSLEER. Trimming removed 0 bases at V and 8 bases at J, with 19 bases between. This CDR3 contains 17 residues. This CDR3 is CASSQEGATGSREKLFF. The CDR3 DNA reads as TGCGCCAGCAGCCAAGAGGGGGCCACAGGGTCGCGAGAAAAACTGTTTTTT.